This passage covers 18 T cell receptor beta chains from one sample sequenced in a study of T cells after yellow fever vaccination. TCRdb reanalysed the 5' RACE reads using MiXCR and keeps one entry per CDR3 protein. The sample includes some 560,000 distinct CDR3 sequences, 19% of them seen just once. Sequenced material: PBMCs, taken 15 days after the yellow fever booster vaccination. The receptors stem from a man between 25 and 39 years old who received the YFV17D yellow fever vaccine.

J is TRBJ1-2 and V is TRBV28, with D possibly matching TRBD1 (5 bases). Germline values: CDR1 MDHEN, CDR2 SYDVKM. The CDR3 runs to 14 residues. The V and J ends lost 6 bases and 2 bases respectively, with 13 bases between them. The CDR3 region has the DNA TGTGCCAGCAGGCGCATTAACAGGAACTATGGCTACACCTTC. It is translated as CASRRINRNYGYTF.

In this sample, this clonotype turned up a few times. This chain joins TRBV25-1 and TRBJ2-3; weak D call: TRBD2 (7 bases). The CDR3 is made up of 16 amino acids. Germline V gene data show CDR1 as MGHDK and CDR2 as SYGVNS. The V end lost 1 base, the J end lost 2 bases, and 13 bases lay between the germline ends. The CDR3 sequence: CASSESAGAPTDTQYF. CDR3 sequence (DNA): TGTGCCAGCAGTGAATCGGCGGGGGCCCCCACAGATACGCAGTATTTT.

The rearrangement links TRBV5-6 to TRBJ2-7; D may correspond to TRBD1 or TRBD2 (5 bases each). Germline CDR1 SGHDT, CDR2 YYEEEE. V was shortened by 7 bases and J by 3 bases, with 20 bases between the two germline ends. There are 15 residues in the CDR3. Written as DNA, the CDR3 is TGTGCCAGCTCCCCGGTGGGGGTGCCTCTCTACGAGCAGTACTTC. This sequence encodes CASSPVGVPLYEQYF. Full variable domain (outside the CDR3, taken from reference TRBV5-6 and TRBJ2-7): DAGVTQSPTHLIKTRGQQVTLRCSPKSGHDTVSWYQQALGQGPQFIFQYYEEEERQRGNFPDRFSGHQFPNYSSELNVNALLLGDSALYLCASSPVGVPLYEQYFGPGTRLTVT.

CDR3 region: CASSGPGQGMGNEQFF. Here the CDR3 DNA reads TGCGCCAGCAGCGGGCCGGGACAGGGGATGGGCAATGAGCAGTTCTTC. This chain links TRBV4-3 with TRBJ2-1; 10 bases fit TRBD1. The V gene's germline CDR1 is LGHNA and CDR2 YSLEER. The CDR3 totals 16 residues. V was pared by 5 bases and J by 6 bases, with 10 bases of the junction left unmatched.

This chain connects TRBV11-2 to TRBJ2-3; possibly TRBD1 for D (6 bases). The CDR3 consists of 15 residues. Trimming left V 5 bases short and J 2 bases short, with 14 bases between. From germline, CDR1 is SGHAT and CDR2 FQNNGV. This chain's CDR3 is CASSEPGQHTDTQYF. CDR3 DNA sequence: TGTGCCAGCAGCGAACCGGGACAACACACAGATACGCAGTATTTT.

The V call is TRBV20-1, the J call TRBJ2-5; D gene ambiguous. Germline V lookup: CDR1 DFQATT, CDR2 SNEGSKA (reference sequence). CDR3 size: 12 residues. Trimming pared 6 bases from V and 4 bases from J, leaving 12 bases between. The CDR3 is CSASGRGETQYF. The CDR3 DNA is TGCAGTGCCTCGGGTCGAGGAGAGACCCAGTACTTC.

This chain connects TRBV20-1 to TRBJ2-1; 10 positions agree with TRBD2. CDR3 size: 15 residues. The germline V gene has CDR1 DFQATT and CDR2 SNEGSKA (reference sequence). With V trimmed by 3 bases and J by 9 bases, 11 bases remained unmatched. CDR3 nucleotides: TGCAGTGCTAGTCAGGCTAGCGGGAGTGAGGGTGAGCAGTTCTTC. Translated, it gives CSASQASGSEGEQFF.

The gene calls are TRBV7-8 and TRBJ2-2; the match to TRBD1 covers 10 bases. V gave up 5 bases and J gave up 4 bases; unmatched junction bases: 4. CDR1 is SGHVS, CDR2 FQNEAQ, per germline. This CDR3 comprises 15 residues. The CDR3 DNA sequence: TGTGCCAGCAGCCCCCGACAGGGGGCCACCGGGGAGCTGTTTTTT. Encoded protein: CASSPRQGATGELFF.

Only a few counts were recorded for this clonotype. The CDR3 nucleotides read TGTGCCAGCAGTTTTGGAGACGGAGTTTCAAGCTCCTACGAGCAGTACTTC. The encoded protein is CASSFGDGVSSSYEQYF. The chain carries TRBV12-3 or TRBV12-4 and TRBJ2-7, with unresolved D. The CDR3 consists of 17 residues. Trimming took 3 bases from V and 0 from J, leaving 18 bases between them.

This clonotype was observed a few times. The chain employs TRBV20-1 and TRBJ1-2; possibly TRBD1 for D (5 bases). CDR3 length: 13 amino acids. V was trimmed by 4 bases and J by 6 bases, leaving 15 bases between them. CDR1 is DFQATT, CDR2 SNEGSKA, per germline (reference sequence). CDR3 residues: CSATRRQGDGYTF. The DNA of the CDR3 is TGCAGTGCTACCCGGCGGCAGGGCGATGGCTACACCTTC.

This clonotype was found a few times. CDR3 in amino acids: CATSDSPDKGPINEQFF. The CDR3 DNA reads as TGTGCCACCAGTGATTCGCCGGACAAGGGACCGATCAATGAGCAGTTCTTC. The chain carries TRBV24-1 and TRBJ2-1; possibly TRBD1 or TRBD2 for D (5 bases each). From germline, CDR1 is KGHDR and CDR2 SFDVKD. Trimming cost V 2 bases and J 6 bases, with 19 bases left between them. The CDR3 extends over 17 amino acids.

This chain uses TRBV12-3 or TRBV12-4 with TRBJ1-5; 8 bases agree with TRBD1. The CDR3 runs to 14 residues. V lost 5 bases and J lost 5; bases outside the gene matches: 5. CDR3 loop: CASSRDRGDQPQHF. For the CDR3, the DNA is TGTGCCAGCAGTCGAGACAGGGGCGATCAGCCCCAGCATTTT.

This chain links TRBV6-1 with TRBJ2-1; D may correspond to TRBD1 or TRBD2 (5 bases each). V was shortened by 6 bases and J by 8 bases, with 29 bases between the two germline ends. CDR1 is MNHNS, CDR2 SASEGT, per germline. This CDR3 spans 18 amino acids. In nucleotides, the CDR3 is TGTGCCAGCAGCCTCCTGCCGCGTTCCCGGGGCCGGTGGGATGAGCAGTTCTTC. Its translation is CASSLLPRSRGRWDEQFF.

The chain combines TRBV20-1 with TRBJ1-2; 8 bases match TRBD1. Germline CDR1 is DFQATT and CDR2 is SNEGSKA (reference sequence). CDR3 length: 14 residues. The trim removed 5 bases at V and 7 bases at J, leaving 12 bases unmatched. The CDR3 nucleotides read TGCAGTGCTGGGCCCTACAGGGGGGCGAGTGGCTACACCTTC. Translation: CSAGPYRGASGYTF.

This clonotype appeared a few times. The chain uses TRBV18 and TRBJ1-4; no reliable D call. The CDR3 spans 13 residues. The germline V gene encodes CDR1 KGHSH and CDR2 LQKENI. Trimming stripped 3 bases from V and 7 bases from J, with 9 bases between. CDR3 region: CASSPLKLEKLFF. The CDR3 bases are TGTGCCAGCTCACCGCTGAAGCTTGAAAAACTGTTTTTT.

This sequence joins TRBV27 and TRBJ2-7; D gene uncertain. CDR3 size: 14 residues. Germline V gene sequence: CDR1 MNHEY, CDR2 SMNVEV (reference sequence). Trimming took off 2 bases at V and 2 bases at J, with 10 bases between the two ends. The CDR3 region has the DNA TGTGCCAGCAGTTTACGGCTAGATCCCTACGAGCAGTACTTC. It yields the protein CASSLRLDPYEQYF.

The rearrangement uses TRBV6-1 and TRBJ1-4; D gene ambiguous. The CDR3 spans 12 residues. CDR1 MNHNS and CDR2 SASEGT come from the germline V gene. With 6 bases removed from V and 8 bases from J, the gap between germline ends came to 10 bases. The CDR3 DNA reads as TGTGCCAGCAGGCGGGTAGGCGAAAAACTGTTTTTT. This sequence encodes CASRRVGEKLFF.

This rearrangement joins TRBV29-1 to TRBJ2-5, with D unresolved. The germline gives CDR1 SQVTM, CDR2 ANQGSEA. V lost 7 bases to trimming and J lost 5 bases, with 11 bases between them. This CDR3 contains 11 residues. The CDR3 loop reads CSAIVMETQYF. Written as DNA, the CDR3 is TGCAGCGCAATTGTCATGGAGACCCAGTACTTC.